This T cell receptor beta chain was found in a study of cytomegalovirus exposure and HLA in healthy donors. The PCR contained 60 Vbeta and 13 Jbeta primers. Generated by immunoSEQ multiplex PCR, the TCRdb table keeps only in-frame clones and is missing some. This table holds 100,000 to 150,000 clones, over 70% found once. In this sample, this clone turned up a few times. What it recognizes is unknown. Broader study findings: Productive status was seen about 90% or about 30% of the time for most TCR beta V segments in an earlier analysis.

The sample comprised PBMCs. The receptor was derived from a woman between 18 and 30 years old in good health and CMV-seronegative.

In nucleotides, the CDR3 is TGTGCCAGCAGCCCTAGCGGGGGAGACCAAGAGACCCAGTACTTC. Its translation is CASSPSGGDQETQYF. The chain is built from TRBV5-8 and TRBJ2-5; 10 bases are shared with TRBD2. Germline loops: CDR1 SGHTS, CDR2 YDEGEE. The CDR3 has 15 amino acids. Germline trimming cut 4 bases from V and 0 bases from J; bases unmatched to any gene: 3.